This T cell receptor (beta chain) originates from a study of control samples from healthy donors and cancer patients. Germline V gene lookup returns CDR1 MDHEN and CDR2 SYDVKM. The CDR3 totals 15 residues. Unmatched junction bases numbered 12, after V lost 10 bases and J lost 3 bases. The table came from immunoSEQ multiplex PCR; TCRdb's copy has only in-frame clones and leaves some out. The table records about 130,000 clones, 70% to 90% of them present only once. The sample comprised blood. This clonotype was obtained from a man in his fifties in good health. The chain combines TRBV28 with TRBJ2-7; 10 nucleotides agree with TRBD2. The CDR3 DNA is TGTGCCACCGAGAACCTAGCGGGGGAGTACTACGAGCAGTACTTC. Residues: CATENLAGEYYEQYF. The whole variable domain, remainder taken from reference TRBV28 and TRBJ2-7, is DVKVTQSSRYLVKRTGEKVFLECVQDMDHENMFWYRQDPGLGLRLIYFSYDVKMKEKGDIPEGYSVSREKKERFSLILESASTNQTSMYLCATENLAGEYYEQYFGPGTRLTVT.